A single sample gave rise to the 23 T cell receptor beta chains below, sequenced in a study of T cell changes during pregnancy in multiple sclerosis. Sequenced by immunoSEQ multiplex PCR; TCRdb stores in-frame clones only, minus some. The sample holds 58,000 or so clones; about 90% are singletons and the top ten take about 2.5%. The sample consisted of peripheral blood, taken in the first trimester of pregnancy. The receptor source for this set is a female donor with multiple sclerosis, enrolled in a pregnancy study.

For the CDR3, the DNA is TGTGCCAGCAGTAGGGACTTGGGCACTGAAGCTTTCTTT. Amino acids: CASSRDLGTEAFF. The V call is TRBV2, the J call TRBJ1-1; possibly TRBD1 for D (5 bases). V dropped 5 bases and J dropped 4 bases, with 11 bases sitting between them. CDR3 length: 13 residues. CDR1 SNHLY and CDR2 FYNNEI come from the germline V gene.

The chain is built from TRBV4-1 and TRBJ1-2; the D is unclear. This CDR3 contains 15 residues. Between the trimmed V and J ends, which lost 2 bases and 0 bases, there was a span of 10 bases. Germline V gene lookup returns CDR1 MGHRA and CDR2 YSYEKL. CDR3 nucleotides: TGCGCCAGCAGCCAACAAAGTACAACTAACTATGGCTACACCTTC. It specifies CASSQQSTTNYGYTF.

This clone was detected only once. The chain employs TRBV13 and TRBJ2-1; 13 nucleotides match TRBD2. V trimming: 8 bases; J trimming: 1 base; junction bases outside the gene matches: 17. Per the germline V gene, CDR1 is PRHDT and CDR2 is FYEKMQ (reference sequence). This CDR3 is 20 amino acids long. The CDR3 is CASGHLPGTSGIGSYNEQFF. The CDR3 nucleotides are TGTGCCAGCGGACACTTACCCGGGACTAGCGGGATAGGGTCCTACAATGAGCAGTTCTTC.

The chain is built from TRBV28 and TRBJ2-3; D is possibly TRBD1 (6 bases). V lost 2 bases to trimming and J lost 1 base, with 10 bases between them. The germline CDR1 and CDR2 sequences are MDHEN and SYDVKM. The CDR3 has 15 amino acids. CDR3 nucleotides: TGTGCCAGCAGTTTAGGGGGCGGACGCACAGATACGCAGTATTTT. Residues: CASSLGGGRTDTQYF.

Turning to this clone: One junction end disagrees with the germline gene, perhaps due to a read error. The chain uses TRBV19 and TRBJ2-7; TRBD2 aligns across 12 bases. CDR1 is LNHDA and CDR2 is SQIVND in the germline V gene (reference sequence). CDR3 length: 16 residues. The CDR3 is CVTGLAGRRSSYEQYF. DNA of the CDR3: TGCGTGACCGGACTAGCGGGAAGGCGTTCCTCCTACGAGCAGTACTTC.

The genes are TRBV4-1 and TRBJ2-7, with a tentative D call TRBD1 (5 bases). The germline V gene encodes CDR1 MGHRA and CDR2 YSYEKL. This CDR3 region has 13 residues. Trimming shortened V by 4 bases and J by 9 bases, and 16 bases separated the two germline ends. CDR3 nucleotides: TGCGCCAGCAGCCCCCCCACAGGCCCCTGGCAGTACTTC. Its translation is CASSPPTGPWQYF.

This sequence joins TRBV6-7 and TRBJ2-1; 8 nucleotides align to TRBD2. TRBV6-7 is treated as an ORF (open reading frame) with a function not yet certain. There are 13 residues in the CDR3. V gave up 9 bases and J gave up 8 bases; unmatched junction bases: 9. CDR3 coding DNA: TGTGCCAGGTCCGTGCGGGAGGCCCATGAGCAGTTCTTC. Amino acid sequence: CARSVREAHEQFF.

The chain joins TRBV7-8 to TRBJ2-3, with 9 bases matching TRBD2. Trimming took 0 bases from V and 0 from J; bases not matched to a gene: 4. The germline CDR1 and CDR2 sequences are SGHVS and FQNEAQ. This CDR3 region has 17 residues. The CDR3: CASSLAKTSGSTDTQYF. The CDR3 coding sequence is TGTGCCAGCAGCTTAGCGAAAACTAGCGGGAGCACAGATACGCAGTATTTT.

This clone has only one observation. The V and J genes are TRBV19 and TRBJ2-3, with TRBD1 matching 10 bases. The CDR3 spans 16 residues. The trim removed 6 bases at V and 3 bases at J, leaving 9 bases unmatched. Germline CDR1 and CDR2: LNHDA and SQIVND (reference sequence). CDR3 in DNA: TGTGCCAGTAGGTTCACGCGGACAGGGGGAACAGATACGCAGTATTTT. Amino acid sequence: CASRFTRTGGTDTQYF.

The V and J genes are TRBV5-6 and TRBJ2-7, with 9 bases aligning to TRBD2. Trimming removed 4 bases from V and 6 bases from J; junction bases left unmatched: 8. The CDR3 length is 14 residues. Germline values: CDR1 SGHDT, CDR2 YYEEEE. The CDR3 bases are TGTGCCAGCAGCCCTTTGGTAGCGGGAGTCGAGCAGTACTTC. This encodes CASSPLVAGVEQYF. The complete variable domain, with remaining parts taken from reference TRBV5-6 and TRBJ2-7, reads DAGVTQSPTHLIKTRGQQVTLRCSPKSGHDTVSWYQQALGQGPQFIFQYYEEEERQRGNFPDRFSGHQFPNYSSELNVNALLLGDSALYLCASSPLVAGVEQYFGPGTRLTVT.

The chain carries TRBV7-2 and TRBJ1-5; D gene unclear. Germline V CDR1 and CDR2: SGHTA, FQGNSA. The CDR3 sequence is 15 residues long. Trimming pared 1 base from V and 0 bases from J, leaving 7 bases between. The CDR3 coding sequence is TGTGCCAGCAGCTTAGAGCTCCTTAGCAATCAGCCCCAGCATTTT. This sequence encodes CASSLELLSNQPQHF.

The chain employs TRBV6-8 and TRBJ1-4, with no clear D. The germline V and J ends were trimmed by 7 bases and 4 bases, with 25 bases remaining between them. The CDR3 loop spans 18 amino acids. Germline-derived CDR1 and CDR2 are MNHGY and SAAAGT. The CDR3 spells CASNRLGQFPFDNEKLFF. CDR3 nucleotides: TGTGCCAGCAACCGCCTAGGCCAGTTCCCTTTCGATAATGAAAAACTGTTTTTT.

The rearrangement uses TRBV28 and TRBJ1-1; 9 bases agree with TRBD1. V dropped 7 bases and J dropped 9; count of bases not matched to a gene: 12. The CDR3 is 14 residues long. CDR1 is MDHEN and CDR2 is SYDVKM in the germline V gene. The CDR3 coding sequence is TGTGCCAGCATTAGAACAGGGGGCGCCAGGAAAGCTTTCTTT. Residues: CASIRTGGARKAFF.

The chain links TRBV30 to TRBJ1-3; D unclear. This CDR3 is built from 15 residues. The ends were cut back, 0 bases at V and 0 bases at J, with 9 bases in the middle. Germline V gives CDR1 GTSNPN, CDR2 SVGIG (reference sequence). CDR3 protein: CAWSVRRGSGNTIYF. In nucleotides, the CDR3 is TGTGCCTGGAGTGTACGGCGGGGCTCTGGAAACACCATATATTTT.

The rearrangement links TRBV11-2 to TRBJ2-5; a possible D gene is TRBD2 (5 bases). Looked up from germline, CDR1 is SGHAT and CDR2 is FQNNGV. Trimming stripped 5 bases from V and 4 bases from J, with 11 bases between. CDR3 size: 13 residues. The CDR3 DNA sequence: TGTGCCAGCAGCCCACGGGGTCGAGAGACCCAGTACTTC. This translates into CASSPRGRETQYF.

The gene calls are TRBV6-6 and TRBJ2-7; 14 bases line up with TRBD2. CDR3 length equals 15 residues. Germline loops: CDR1 MNHNY, CDR2 SVGAGI (reference sequence). Trimming removed 6 bases from V and 4 bases from J; junction bases left unmatched: 5. The CDR3 DNA follows: TGTGCCAGCAGGCCGACTAGCGGGAGGGTATACGAGCAGTACTTC. Amino acids: CASRPTSGRVYEQYF.

The gene calls are TRBV9 and TRBJ2-2; D is unclear. The V end was cut by 0 bases, the J end by 5 bases, with 8 bases between. The CDR3 is 14 amino acids. Germline V gene data show CDR1 as SGDLS and CDR2 as YYNGEE. In nucleotides, the CDR3 is TGTGCCAGCAGCGTAGTCGGGTTGACCGGGGAGCTGTTTTTT. It is translated as CASSVVGLTGELFF.

V and J are TRBV5-4 and TRBJ2-1; 9 bases are shared with TRBD2. J gave up 5 bases and V 4 bases, and 10 bases lay outside the gene matches. From germline, CDR1 is SGHNT and CDR2 YYREEE (reference sequence). The CDR3 runs 16 residues. CDR3 DNA: TGTGCCAGCAGCCGCTTTTTAGCGGGAGCCGACAATGAGCAGTTCTTC. It encodes CASSRFLAGADNEQFF.

V and J are TRBV28 and TRBJ2-6; D ambiguous. Germline V gene sequence: CDR1 MDHEN, CDR2 SYDVKM. CDR3 length: 18 residues. V was cut by 6 bases and J by 1 base, with 19 bases left in between. CDR3 in amino acids: CASSHTDTVLSGANVLTF. CDR3 nucleotide sequence: TGTGCCAGCAGCCATACAGACACAGTCCTATCTGGGGCCAACGTCCTGACTTTC.

This clone was recorded a few times. The chain couples TRBV4-3 to TRBJ1-1, with TRBD1 as a possible D gene (6 bases). CDR3 length: 15 amino acids. V gave up 4 bases and J gave up 0 bases, with 12 bases separating them. CDR1 and CDR2 (germline): LGHNA, YSLEER. The CDR3, as DNA: TGCGCCAGCAGCCTTGACAGGATAATGAACACTGAAGCTTTCTTT. It encodes CASSLDRIMNTEAFF.

V and J are TRBV4-3 and TRBJ2-5, with TRBD2 identical over 9 bases. With 1 base clipped from V and 5 bases from J, the junction kept 5 bases outside the gene matches. The CDR3 totals 15 residues. Germline-derived CDR1 and CDR2 are LGHNA and YSLEER. The CDR3 bases are TGCGCCAGCAGCCAAGTAGCGGGAGCGGCTGAGACCCAGTACTTC. Residues: CASSQVAGAAETQYF.

The chain carries TRBV10-3 and TRBJ2-5; D is possibly TRBD2 (5 bases). The CDR3 extends over 14 amino acids. The germline V and J ends were trimmed by 2 bases and 5 bases, with 12 bases remaining between them. Germline CDR1 reads ENHRY; CDR2 reads SYGVKD. The CDR3 loop reads CAISEGRVRETQYF. The DNA of the CDR3 is TGTGCCATCAGTGAGGGGCGGGTTCGGGAGACCCAGTACTTC.

The chain's CDR3 is CASSFGTGLTGELFF. The CDR3 DNA follows: TGTGCCAGCAGCTTCGGGACAGGGTTAACCGGGGAGCTGTTTTTT. V usage is TRBV7-2 and J usage is TRBJ2-2; 9 bases agree with TRBD1. V was clipped by 3 bases and J by 5 bases; unmatched bases: 4. Germline V gene sequence: CDR1 SGHTA, CDR2 FQGNSA. The length of the CDR3 is 15 residues. Full variable domain (remainder filled in from reference TRBV7-2 and TRBJ2-2): GAGVSQSPSNKVTEKGKDVELRCDPISGHTALYWYRQSLGQGLEFLIYFQGNSAPDKSGLPSDRFSAERTGGSVSTLTIQRTQQEDSAVYLCASSFGTGLTGELFFGEGSRLTVL.